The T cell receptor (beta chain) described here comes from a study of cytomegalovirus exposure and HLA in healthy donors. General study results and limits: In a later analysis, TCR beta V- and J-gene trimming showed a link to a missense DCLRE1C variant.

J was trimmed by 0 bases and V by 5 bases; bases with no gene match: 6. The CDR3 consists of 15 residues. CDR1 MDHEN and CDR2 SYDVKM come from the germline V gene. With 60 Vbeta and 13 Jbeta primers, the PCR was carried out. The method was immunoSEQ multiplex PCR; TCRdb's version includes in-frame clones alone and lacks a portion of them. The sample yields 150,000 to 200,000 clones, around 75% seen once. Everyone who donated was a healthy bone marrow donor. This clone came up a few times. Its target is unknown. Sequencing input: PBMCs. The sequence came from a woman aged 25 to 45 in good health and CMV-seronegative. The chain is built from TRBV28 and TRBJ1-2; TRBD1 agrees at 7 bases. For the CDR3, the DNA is TGTGCCAGCAGTCCCGGGACAGCTCCTAACTATGGCTACACCTTC. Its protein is CASSPGTAPNYGYTF.